Following are 24 T cell receptor beta chains from one sample sequenced in a study of blood T cell repertoires in COVID-19. Data came from immunoSEQ multiplex PCR; TCRdb stores just in-frame clones and leaves some out. Found here are around 41,000 clones, around 81% of them singletons; the top ten hold around 45%. Material for sequencing was peripheral blood. Receptor source: a woman of 80 years or more with acute or convalescent COVID-19.

The chain has TRBV5-8 and TRBJ1-6, with D perhaps TRBD1 (5 bases). The germline gives CDR1 SGHTS, CDR2 YDEGEE. This CDR3 comprises 13 residues. Deletions cut 1 base from V and 7 bases from J, with 6 bases between. The CDR3 DNA is TGTGCCAGCAGCTTGCGGGGGAATTCACCCCTCCACTTT. It specifies CASSLRGNSPLHF.

V is TRBV28 and J is TRBJ1-4; D remains unclear. CDR3 length: 16 residues. Germline CDR1 MDHEN, CDR2 SYDVKM. V lost 4 bases to trimming and J lost 6 bases, with 18 bases between them. The CDR3 DNA reads as TGTGCCAGCAGTTCTGGTGGGAGGGAGGAAGATGAAAAACTGTTTTTT. Protein product: CASSSGGREEDEKLFF.

The V and J genes are TRBV5-6 and TRBJ1-2; 8 bases are shared with TRBD1. Germline V gene sequence: CDR1 SGHDT, CDR2 YYEEEE. This CDR3 is 14 amino acids long. The V segment lost 0 bases and the J segment 8 bases; nucleotides outside the gene matches: 6. The CDR3, as DNA: TGTGCCAGCAGCTTGGGACAGGGGAAGATCGGCTACACCTTC. Its translation is CASSLGQGKIGYTF. Using reference TRBV5-6 and TRBJ1-2 for the parts outside the CDR3, the full variable domain is DAGVTQSPTHLIKTRGQQVTLRCSPKSGHDTVSWYQQALGQGPQFIFQYYEEEERQRGNFPDRFSGHQFPNYSSELNVNALLLGDSALYLCASSLGQGKIGYTFGSGTRLTVV.

The chain uses TRBV19 and TRBJ1-5; D perhaps matches TRBD1 (5 bases). Trimming pared 7 bases from V and 5 bases from J, leaving 12 bases between. CDR1 LNHDA and CDR2 SQIVND come from the germline V gene (reference sequence). The CDR3 is made up of 13 amino acids. The CDR3 DNA reads as TGTGCCAGTACTCACTCGGGGGATCAGCCCCAGCATTTT. Protein: CASTHSGDQPQHF. Complete variable domain (other parts from reference TRBV19 and TRBJ1-5): DGGITQSPKYLFRKEGQNVTLSCEQNLNHDAMYWYRQDPGQGLRLIYYSQIVNDFQKGDIAEGYSVSREKKESFPLTVTSAQKNPTAFYLCASTHSGDQPQHFGDGTRLSIL.

The gene calls are TRBV10-3 and TRBJ1-4; D may be TRBD1 (5 bases). Trimming cost V 3 bases and J 3 bases, with 11 bases left between them. The germline gives CDR1 ENHRY, CDR2 SYGVKD. The CDR3 is 15 amino acids. This CDR3 reads CAISDGGVPNEKLFF. The CDR3 DNA reads as TGTGCCATCAGTGATGGGGGGGTGCCTAATGAAAAACTGTTTTTT.

This chain connects TRBV4-3 to TRBJ2-5, with a weak D call TRBD2 (5 bases). The CDR3 runs 14 residues. Per the germline V gene, CDR1 is LGHNA and CDR2 is YSLEER. Between the trimmed V and J ends, which lost 0 bases and 7 bases, there was a span of 12 bases. For the CDR3, the DNA is TGCGCCAGCAGCCAAGATTTGTCCGGAGGGACCCAGTACTTC. Translation: CASSQDLSGGTQYF.

The chain recombines TRBV28 with TRBJ2-2, with TRBD2 matching 14 bases. V dropped 2 bases and J dropped 9; count of bases not matched to a gene: 11. The CDR3 runs to 18 residues. CDR1 and CDR2 (germline): MDHEN, SYDVKM. The CDR3: CASSLPRLAGGVPRELFF. The CDR3 DNA is TGTGCCAGCAGTTTACCCCGACTAGCGGGGGGGGTACCCCGGGAGCTGTTTTTT. The complete variable domain, with remaining parts taken from reference TRBV28 and TRBJ2-2, reads DVKVTQSSRYLVKRTGEKVFLECVQDMDHENMFWYRQDPGLGLRLIYFSYDVKMKEKGDIPEGYSVSREKKERFSLILESASTNQTSMYLCASSLPRLAGGVPRELFFGEGSRLTVL.

The chain carries TRBV10-1 and TRBJ1-6; tentative D call: TRBD1 (6 bases). This CDR3 comprises 15 residues. The germline V and J ends were trimmed by 2 bases and 7 bases, with 12 bases remaining between them. CDR1 WNHNN and CDR2 SYGVQD come from the germline V gene (reference sequence). This CDR3 is CASSEAWGRNSPLHF. The DNA of the CDR3 is TGCGCCAGCAGTGAGGCCTGGGGGCGGAATTCACCCCTCCACTTT.

This clone came up a few times. This chain connects TRBV7-8 to TRBJ2-3, with TRBD2 matching 8 bases. In germline, CDR1 is SGHVS, CDR2 FQNEAQ. The CDR3 contains 15 residues. V was clipped by 1 base and J by 5 bases; unmatched bases: 5. CDR3 in amino acids: CASSLVSGGVDTQYF. CDR3 sequence (DNA): TGTGCCAGCAGCTTAGTGTCGGGGGGGGTAGATACGCAGTATTTT. Complete variable domain (other parts from reference TRBV7-8 and TRBJ2-3): GAGVSQSPRYKVAKRGQDVALRCDPISGHVSLFWYQQALGQGPEFLTYFQNEAQLDKSGLPSDRFFAERPEGSVSTLKIQRTQQEDSAVYLCASSLVSGGVDTQYFGPGTRLTVL.

This rearrangement joins TRBV7-6 to TRBJ2-1, with D possibly matching TRBD1 (6 bases). Germline assignment: CDR1 SGHVS and CDR2 FNYEAQ. V shed 5 bases and J shed 8 bases, with 10 bases lying between them. The CDR3 consists of 12 residues. The CDR3 region is CASSIHRDEQFF. CDR3 in DNA: TGTGCCAGCAGCATCCACAGGGATGAGCAGTTCTTC.

The chain carries TRBV6-1 and TRBJ2-1, with unresolved D. Germline V gene data show CDR1 as MNHNS and CDR2 as SASEGT. The CDR3 extends over 15 amino acids. V gave up 2 bases and J gave up 1 base, with 9 bases separating them. In nucleotides, the CDR3 is TGTGCCAGCAGTGAAAACCGGAGATCCTACAATGAGCAGTTCTTC. As protein: CASSENRRSYNEQFF.

CDR3 in amino acids: CASSVDEAGGGYTF. In DNA form, the CDR3 reads TGTGCCAGCAGCGTAGATGAGGCCGGAGGTGGCTACACCTTC. The chain has TRBV9 and TRBJ1-2; no clear D. Trimming took 0 bases from V and 7 from J, leaving 13 bases between them. Germline CDR1 and CDR2: SGDLS and YYNGEE. The CDR3 runs to 14 residues.

The CDR3 DNA is TGTGCCAGCAATTCGGAAGGGGCGGGAACCGGGGAGCTGTTTTTT. This translates into CASNSEGAGTGELFF. The V call is TRBV3-1 (or the pseudogene TRBV3-2), the J call TRBJ2-2; D perhaps matches TRBD2 (6 bases). V lost 7 bases and J 5 bases, leaving 17 bases between the germline ends. CDR1 is LGHDT, CDR2 YNNKEL, per germline (reference sequence). This CDR3 region has 15 residues.

In this sample, this clone turned up a few times. Germline and junction disagree at one end, which may indicate a read error. The genes are TRBV7-2 and TRBJ2-1; 8 nucleotides align to TRBD1. Germline assignment: CDR1 SGHTA and CDR2 FQGNSA. The CDR3 sequence is 11 residues long. The CDR3 DNA reads as TGTGCCAGCAGCCAGGACAGGGAGCTGTTCTTC. Its translation: CASSQDRELFF. Full variable domain (remainder filled in from reference TRBV7-2 and TRBJ2-1): GAGVSQSPSNKVTEKGKDVELRCDPISGHTALYWYRQSLGQGLEFLIYFQGNSAPDKSGLPSDRFSAERTGGSVSTLTIQRTQQEDSAVYLCASSQDRELFFGPGTRLTVL.

This clone was counted a single time. V usage is TRBV19 and J usage is TRBJ1-6; TRBD1 matches 9 bases. V dropped 3 bases and J dropped 7; count of bases not matched to a gene: 4. The CDR3 is made up of 15 amino acids. Germline CDR1 reads LNHDA; CDR2 reads SQIVND (reference sequence). CDR3 residues: CASSMGDRDNSPLHF. CDR3 nucleotides: TGTGCCAGTAGTATGGGGGACAGGGACAATTCACCCCTCCACTTT.

This clone was observed a single time. This chain connects TRBV25-1 to TRBJ2-7; TRBD2 agrees at 9 bases. Trimming removed 3 bases from V and 6 bases from J; junction bases left unmatched: 6. Germline values: CDR1 MGHDK, CDR2 SYGVNS. This CDR3 is built from 14 residues. The CDR3 DNA reads as TGTGCCAGCAGTGAGGGCGGGGGGGCCATCGAGCAGTACTTC. The encoded protein is CASSEGGGAIEQYF.

This clone came up a few times. The rearrangement links TRBV4-3 to TRBJ1-2; D is ambiguous. This CDR3 has 12 amino acids. The germline gives CDR1 LGHNA, CDR2 YSLEER. The V end lost 0 bases, the J end lost 10 bases, and 9 bases lay between the germline ends. The CDR3 coding sequence is TGCGCCAGCAGCCAAGATCGCCCAGACTACACCTTC. This sequence encodes CASSQDRPDYTF.

The J gene is TRBJ2-1, the V gene TRBV19, with D perhaps matching TRBD1 (6 bases). Trimming stripped 5 bases from V and 7 bases from J, with 15 bases between. From germline, CDR1 is LNHDA and CDR2 SQIVND (reference sequence). This CDR3 is 14 amino acids long. In nucleotides, the CDR3 is TGTGCCAGTAGTGCACGCTCTAGGGGGAATGAGCAGTTCTTC. Translated: CASSARSRGNEQFF. Full variable domain (missing parts from reference TRBV19 and TRBJ2-1): DGGITQSPKYLFRKEGQNVTLSCEQNLNHDAMYWYRQDPGQGLRLIYYSQIVNDFQKGDIAEGYSVSREKKESFPLTVTSAQKNPTAFYLCASSARSRGNEQFFGPGTRLTVL.

Only a few counts were recorded for this clone. V is TRBV6-5 and J is TRBJ1-2; 9 bases are shared with TRBD1. Germline values: CDR1 MNHEY, CDR2 SVGAGI. V lost 0 bases to trimming and J lost 7 bases; unmatched junction nucleotides: 6. The CDR3 covers 15 residues. The chain's CDR3 is CASSYSIVGQGGYTF. The CDR3 DNA follows: TGTGCCAGCAGTTACTCGATTGTGGGACAGGGTGGCTACACCTTC.

The gene calls are TRBV5-5 and TRBJ2-3; D is possibly TRBD1 or TRBD2 (6 bases each). The CDR3 is 15 amino acids. Germline CDR1 SGHKS, CDR2 YYEKEE (reference sequence). Trimming took off 4 bases at V and 2 bases at J, with 14 bases between the two ends. CDR3 region: CASSLAGHTTDTQYF. The CDR3 nucleotides are TGTGCCAGCAGCCTGGCGGGACACACCACAGATACGCAGTATTTT.

This clone has only a few counts. The chain joins TRBV7-2 to TRBJ2-1; 8 bases agree with TRBD2. The CDR3 consists of 16 residues. The junction had 13 bases not matched to a gene; V was cut back by 5 bases and J by 7 bases. Germline V lookup: CDR1 SGHTA, CDR2 FQGNSA. The CDR3 reads CASSPQGSGTRNEQFF. The CDR3 DNA reads TGTGCCAGCAGCCCACAGGGATCCGGGACTAGGAATGAGCAGTTCTTC. Based on the CDR3 plus reference TRBV7-2 and TRBJ2-1, the full variable domain is GAGVSQSPSNKVTEKGKDVELRCDPISGHTALYWYRQSLGQGLEFLIYFQGNSAPDKSGLPSDRFSAERTGGSVSTLTIQRTQQEDSAVYLCASSPQGSGTRNEQFFGPGTRLTVL.

Only a few counts were recorded for this clone. The V call is TRBV12-3 or TRBV12-4, the J call TRBJ1-4; D is unclear. The V end was cut by 0 bases, the J end by 5 bases, with 4 bases between. The CDR3 is made up of 13 amino acids. In DNA, the CDR3 is TGTGCCAGCAGTTTAGCACTAAATGAAAAACTGTTTTTT. It yields the protein CASSLALNEKLFF.

V is TRBV5-1 and J is TRBJ1-2; 7 bases are a match to TRBD1. The ends lost 8 bases at V and 3 bases at J; junction bases unmatched: 13. The germline CDR1 and CDR2 sequences are SGHRS and YFSETQ. There are 15 residues in the CDR3. Here the CDR3 reads CASRLITGEYYGYTF. The CDR3, as DNA: TGCGCCAGTCGCCTAATAACAGGGGAATACTATGGCTACACCTTC.

The chain links TRBV15 to TRBJ1-6; weak D call: TRBD1 (6 bases). The V gene's germline CDR1 is LNHNV and CDR2 YYDKDF (reference sequence). The CDR3 contains 13 residues. Trimming pared 5 bases from V and 14 bases from J, leaving 16 bases between. The CDR3 loop reads CATSGTEQGSLHF. CDR3 nucleotides: TGTGCCACCAGCGGAACCGAACAGGGCTCCCTCCACTTT.